This T cell receptor (beta chain) was documented in a study of T cell repertoires in cytomegalovirus infection. Study-wide results and caveats: The study found HLA-C-restricted CMV-specific TCR beta clonotypes dominating the ex vivo response.

TCRdb passed the reads through MiXCR, listing each CDR3 protein once. The sample has about 500,000 distinct CDR3 sequences; roughly a third are singletons. Of note for this clonotype: As yet, its antigen is unknown.

The junction had 13 bases not matched to a gene; V was cut back by 4 bases and J by 4 bases. The CDR3 is made up of 15 amino acids. Germline CDR1 reads DFQATT; CDR2 reads SNEGSKA (reference sequence). This clonotype was sampled from a human donor in good health (CMV status not recorded). Some clones in this sample may be carry-over from other donors' samples. The sample here was cultured PBMCs, taken from culture after CMV antigen stimulation. The V call is TRBV20-1, the J call TRBJ2-7; 7 nucleotides line up with TRBD1. CDR3 DNA: TGCAGTGCTATACCCCTTACAGGGGATGGATACGAGCAGTACTTC. Translation: CSAIPLTGDGYEQYF.